This entry lists 5 T cell receptor beta chains sequenced from one sample in a study of T cells after posttransplantation cyclophosphamide. The assay was immunoSEQ multiplex PCR, and TCRdb's table has in-frame clones only and misses some. Altogether about 44,000 clones were found in the sample, and no singletons occur. The sample consisted of PBMCs. The receptors derive from a man in his forties in good health, CMV-negative, and a related stem cell transplant donor.

At least ten counts were recorded for this clone. V usage is TRBV25-1 and J usage is TRBJ2-2; TRBD2 aligns across 8 bases. In germline, CDR1 is MGHDK, CDR2 SYGVNS. The CDR3 covers 16 residues. The V gene end was trimmed by 4 bases and the J gene end by 5 bases; junction bases not matched to a gene: 9. The CDR3: CASSARLALSTGELFF. CDR3 coding DNA: TGTGCCAGCAGTGCTCGACTAGCGTTATCTACCGGGGAGCTGTTTTTT.

A few counts support this clone. The rearrangement links TRBV6-5 to TRBJ2-1; the D gene is possibly TRBD1 (6 bases). This CDR3 is 13 amino acids long. Trimming stripped 7 bases from V and 4 bases from J, with 11 bases between. Germline V CDR1 and CDR2: MNHEY, SVGAGI. CDR3 coding DNA: TGTGCCAGCACCCACAGGGAGTACAATGAGCAGTTCTTC. It specifies CASTHREYNEQFF.

This clone was counted ten times or more. V is TRBV5-6 and J is TRBJ2-2, with 11 bases aligning to TRBD2. The junction had 4 bases not matched to a gene; V was cut back by 4 bases and J by 2 bases. The CDR3 sequence is 16 residues long. Germline-derived CDR1 and CDR2 are SGHDT and YYEEEE. The CDR3 nucleotides read TGTGCCAGCAGCGAGGGACTAGCGGTAAACACCGGGGAGCTGTTTTTT. Amino acids: CASSEGLAVNTGELFF.

There are many counts of this clone. The chain carries TRBV9 and TRBJ2-3, with TRBD2 matching over 8 bases. V lost 0 bases, J lost 4 bases, and 4 bases stayed unmatched. The germline V gene has CDR1 SGDLS and CDR2 YYNGEE. The CDR3 is 15 amino acids. CDR3 nucleotide sequence: TGTGCCAGCAGCGTAGGGGGACTAGTCTCAGATACGCAGTATTTT. Translation gives CASSVGGLVSDTQYF.

This clone was observed a few times. The chain uses TRBV29-1 and TRBJ2-1, with D possibly TRBD1 on 5 matching bases. Germline CDR1 SQVTM, CDR2 ANQGSEA. This CDR3 is built from 13 residues. V gave up 4 bases and J gave up 7 bases, with 14 bases separating them. CDR3 nucleotide sequence: TGCAGCGTTGGGCAGGGTTTTACGAATGAGCAGTTCTTC. Protein sequence: CSVGQGFTNEQFF.